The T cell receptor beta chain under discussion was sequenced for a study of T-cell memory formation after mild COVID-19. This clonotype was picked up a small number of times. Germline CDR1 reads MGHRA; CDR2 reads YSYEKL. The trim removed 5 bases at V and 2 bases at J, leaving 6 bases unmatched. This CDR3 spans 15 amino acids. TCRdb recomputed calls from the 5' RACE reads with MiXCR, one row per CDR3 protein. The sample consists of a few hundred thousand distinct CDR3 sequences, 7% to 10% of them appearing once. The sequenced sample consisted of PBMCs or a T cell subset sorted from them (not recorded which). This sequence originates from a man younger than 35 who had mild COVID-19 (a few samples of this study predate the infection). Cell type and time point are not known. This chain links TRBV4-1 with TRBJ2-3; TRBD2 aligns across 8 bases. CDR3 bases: TGCGCCAGCAGCTCTAGCGGGCAACCCACAGATACGCAGTATTTT. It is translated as CASSSSGQPTDTQYF.